Listed here is a single T cell receptor (beta chain). The sample comes from a study of shared clonotypes between healthy human individuals. Authors' methods: Owing to the provision of junction-only sequences devoid of quality scores by immunoSEQ, filtering differed. The data were produced by immunoSEQ multiplex PCR, yet TCRdb's version contains in-frame clones alone and is incomplete. V, J and clone size derive from that table, while D and trimming were established from the DNA sequence. In the table there are about 2.3 million clones, over 85% of which are singletons. Trimming left V 6 bases short and J 2 bases short, with 17 bases between. This CDR3 has 15 residues. Germline CDR1 SNHLY, CDR2 FYNNEI.

The chain recombines TRBV2 with TRBJ2-7, with no clear D. This TCR came from a young man in good health. Some clones in this sample may be carry-over from other donors' samples. The source material was naive CD4+ T cells from PBMCs. The sample's subset: CD45RA+ positively selected. This CDR3 reads CASRRRVWEPYEQYF. The CDR3 bases are TGTGCCAGCAGGCGCCGGGTCTGGGAACCCTACGAGCAGTACTTC. Full variable domain (remainder filled in from reference TRBV2 and TRBJ2-7): EPEVTQTPSHQVTQMGQEVILRCVPISNHLYFYWYRQILGQKVEFLVSFYNNEISEKSEIFDDQFSVERPDGSNFTLKIRSTKLEDSAMYFCASRRRVWEPYEQYFGPGTRLTVT.